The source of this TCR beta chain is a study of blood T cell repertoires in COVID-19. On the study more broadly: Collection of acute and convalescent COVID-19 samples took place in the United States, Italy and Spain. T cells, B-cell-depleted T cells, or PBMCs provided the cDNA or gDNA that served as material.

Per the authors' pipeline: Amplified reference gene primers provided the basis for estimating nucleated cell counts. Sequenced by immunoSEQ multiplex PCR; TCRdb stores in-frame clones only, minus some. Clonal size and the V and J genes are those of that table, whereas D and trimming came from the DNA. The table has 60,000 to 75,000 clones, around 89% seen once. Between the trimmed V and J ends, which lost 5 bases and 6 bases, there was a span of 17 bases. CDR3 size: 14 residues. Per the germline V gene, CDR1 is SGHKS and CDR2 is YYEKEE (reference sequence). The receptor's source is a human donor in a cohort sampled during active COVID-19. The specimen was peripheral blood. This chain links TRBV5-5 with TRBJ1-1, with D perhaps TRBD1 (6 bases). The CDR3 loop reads CASSSYPGGAEAFF. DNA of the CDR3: TGTGCCAGCAGTTCTTACCCGGGGGGCGCTGAAGCTTTCTTT. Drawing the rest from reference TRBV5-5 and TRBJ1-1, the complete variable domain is DAGVTQSPTHLIKTRGQQVTLRCSPISGHKSVSWYQQVLGQGPQFIFQYYEKEERGRGNFPDRFSARQFPNYSSELNVNALLLGDSALYLCASSSYPGGAEAFFGQGTRLTVV.